This is a list of T cell receptor beta chains from one sample in a study of Graves' ophthalmopathy and Graves' hyperthyroidism. TCRdb reprocessed the multiplex PCR reads via MiXCR and lists one record per CDR3 protein. This table holds 400,000 to 500,000 distinct CDR3 sequences, roughly 21% found once. The sequenced sample consisted of peripheral blood. All receptors derive from a woman aged 18-29 years with stable Graves' hyperthyroidism. CDR3s include the opening cysteine and the closing phenylalanine or tryptophan. D genes are given only for firm matches. For some rows the clone size is stated as once, few or many, or as a class when expanded; others skip it.

length,V,size,D,J,CDR3,DNA
13,TRBV6-1,once,.,TRBJ1-2,CASRLADNYGYTF,TGTGCCAGCCGCCTTGCAGACAATTATGGCTACACCTTC
14,TRBV12-3/TRBV12-4,many,TRBD1,TRBJ1-5,CASSSGTAVSPQHF,TGTGCCAGCAGTTCCGGGACAGCCGTTTCCCCCCAGCATTTT
16,TRBV3-1,few,.,TRBJ1-1,CASSHLHTGADTEAFF,TGTGCCAGCAGCCATCTACATACGGGGGCCGACACTGAAGCTTTCTTT
15,TRBV20-1,many,.,TRBJ1-2,CSARADTSAFYGYTF,TGCAGTGCTAGAGCCGACACGAGCGCGTTCTATGGCTACACCTTC
16,TRBV5-1,many,TRBD2,TRBJ2-5,CASSTTSGRRGETQYF,TGCGCCAGCAGTACTACTAGCGGGAGGAGGGGAGAGACCCAGTACTTC
14,TRBV28,many,.,TRBJ2-7,CASKRGYGTDEQYF,TGTGCCAGCAAAAGGGGATATGGGACCGACGAGCAGTACTTC
14,TRBV24-1,many,.,TRBJ1-1,CATSDSVGNTEAFF,TGTGCCACCAGTGATTCGGTCGGGAACACTGAAGCTTTCTTT
17,TRBV20-1,many,TRBD2,TRBJ2-7,CSASRLAGNRGVHEQYF,TGCAGTGCTAGTAGGCTAGCGGGAAATAGGGGAGTCCACGAGCAGTACTTC
14,TRBV12-3/TRBV12-4,.,TRBD1,TRBJ1-2,CASSPGTGDFGYTF,TGTGCCAGCAGCCCCGGGACAGGGGATTTTGGCTACACCTTC
13,TRBV20-1,.,.,TRBJ2-7,CSARKRTAYEQYF,TGCAGTGCTAGGAAGCGGACGGCCTACGAGCAGTACTTC
16,TRBV7-2,.,TRBD2,TRBJ2-5,CASSLSGLAGDETQYF,TGTGCCAGCAGCTTAAGTGGACTAGCGGGAGATGAGACCCAGTACTTC
14,TRBV6-1,.,TRBD1,TRBJ1-1,CASSAGGGYTEAFF,TGTGCCAGCAGCGCAGGGGGCGGCTACACTGAAGCTTTCTTT
17,TRBV6-5,many,TRBD2,TRBJ2-5,CASSYPTRGGEGETQYF,TGTGCCAGCAGTTATCCGACTCGGGGGGGAGAGGGCGAGACCCAGTACTTC
15,TRBV6-1,.,TRBD1,TRBJ2-5,CASSEWAGGLETQYF,TGTGCCAGCAGTGAATGGGCAGGGGGTCTAGAGACCCAGTACTTC
15,TRBV6-1,many,TRBD2,TRBJ2-7,CASSENRDYLYEQYF,TGTGCCAGCAGTGAAAATCGGGACTACCTCTACGAGCAGTACTTC
15,TRBV9,many,.,TRBJ2-7,CASSVGGSVSYEQYF,TGTGCCAGCAGCGTAGGGGGTAGCGTATCCTACGAGCAGTACTTC
14,TRBV2,few,.,TRBJ2-2,CASRRGRNTGELFF,TGTGCCAGCAGGCGTGGAAGAAACACCGGGGAGCTGTTTTTT
13,TRBV20-1,many,.,TRBJ2-2,CSVSREDTGELFF,TGCAGTGTTTCGAGGGAGGACACCGGGGAGCTGTTTTTT
16,TRBV24-1,many,.,TRBJ2-5,CATSDPTKAGQETQYF,TGTGCCACCAGTGATCCGACTAAAGCGGGCCAAGAGACCCAGTACTTC
14,TRBV18,many,TRBD1,TRBJ2-7,CASSPRQGDYEQYF,TGTGCCAGCTCACCAAGACAGGGTGACTACGAGCAGTACTTC
14,TRBV29-1,few,.,TRBJ1-6,CSALAGPNNSPLHF,TGCAGCGCCCTGGCAGGGCCCAATAATTCACCCCTCCACTTT
15,TRBV2,many,TRBD2,TRBJ2-4,CASRGGRALRNIKYF,TGTGCCTCCAGGGGCGGGAGGGCCCTCCGGAACATTAAGTACTTC
15,TRBV19,many,.,TRBJ1-1,CASSILGAGDTEAFF,TGTGCCAGTAGTATATTGGGTGCGGGGGACACTGAAGCTTTCTTT
12,TRBV27,many,.,TRBJ2-7,CASSFTGGTWYF,TGTGCCAGCAGTTTTACCGGAGGGACATGGTACTTC
13,TRBV5-6,.,TRBD1,TRBJ1-2,CASSPDRVFGYTF,TGTGCCAGCAGCCCGGACAGGGTGTTTGGCTACACCTTC
17,TRBV25-1,once,.,TRBJ1-1,CASSEYIRAGTSTEAFF,TGTGCCAGCAGTGAATATATCCGGGCAGGGACATCAACTGAAGCTTTCTTT
14,TRBV12-3/TRBV12-4,many,.,TRBJ1-6,CASSLDTYNSPLHF,TGTGCCAGCAGTTTAGACACCTATAATTCACCCCTCCACTTT
14,TRBV27,many,.,TRBJ1-2,CANSSRVSSYGYTF,TGTGCCAACAGTTCTCGGGTATCCTCTTATGGCTACACCTTC
14,TRBV9,.,.,TRBJ1-2,CASSVNAGVGGYTF,TGTGCCAGCAGCGTAAACGCAGGGGTCGGTGGCTACACCTTC
15,TRBV11-1,many,.,TRBJ1-1,CASSVTAGVGTEAFF,TGTGCCAGCAGCGTGACGGCAGGCGTGGGCACTGAAGCTTTCTTT
14,TRBV3-1,many,.,TRBJ1-1,CASSHHRTKTEAFF,TGTGCCAGCAGCCATCACAGGACAAAGACAGAAGCTTTCTTT
12,TRBV29-1,many,.,TRBJ1-1,CSGREGGTEAFF,TGCAGCGGCCGTGAGGGGGGAACTGAAGCTTTCTTT
16,TRBV6-1,many,TRBD1,TRBJ1-3,CASSDPGQGAHDTIYF,TGTGCCAGCAGTGACCCGGGACAGGGGGCGCATGACACCATATATTTT
12,TRBV6-2/TRBV6-3,many,.,TRBJ1-5,CASGYTVQPQHF,TGTGCCAGCGGGTATACAGTTCAGCCCCAGCATTTT
18,TRBV20-1,.,TRBD1,TRBJ2-5,CSARDVDRGQLNKETQYF,TGCAGTGCTAGAGATGTAGACAGGGGGCAACTAAATAAAGAGACCCAGTACTTC
10,TRBV2,many,.,TRBJ2-5,CASRQETQYF,TGTGCCAGCAGGCAAGAGACCCAGTACTTC
13,TRBV6-2/TRBV6-3,many,.,TRBJ1-5,CATHRVRNQPQHF,TGTGCCACCCACAGGGTTCGGAATCAGCCCCAGCATTTT
14,TRBV6-2/TRBV6-3,many,.,TRBJ1-1,CASSSGFRWTEAFF,TGTGCCAGCAGCTCAGGGTTCCGGTGGACTGAAGCTTTCTTT
14,TRBV7-2,many,.,TRBJ2-7,CASSQPGMGYEQYF,TGTGCCAGCAGCCAACCAGGGATGGGCTACGAGCAGTACTTC
15,TRBV15,many,TRBD2,TRBJ2-5,CATSRGAGLQETQYF,TGTGCCACCAGCAGAGGAGCGGGGCTCCAAGAGACCCAGTACTTC
13,TRBV4-1,few,.,TRBJ1-1,CTSSQRGNTEAFF,TGCACCAGCAGCCAAAGGGGTAACACTGAAGCTTTCTTT
14,TRBV6-2/TRBV6-3,many,.,TRBJ2-2,CASSRGLETGELFF,TGTGCCAGCAGCCGCGGGTTAGAGACCGGGGAGCTGTTTTTT
12,TRBV30,.,TRBD1,TRBJ2-2,CAWSVQGDMVFF,TGTGCCTGGAGTGTACAGGGGGATATGGTGTTTTTT
15,TRBV7-9,many,TRBD1,TRBJ1-1,CASSSTGQGDTEAFF,TGTGCCAGCAGCTCGACGGGACAGGGGGACACTGAAGCTTTCTTT
15,TRBV3-1,.,TRBD1,TRBJ1-1,CASSQADRIGGEAFF,TGTGCCAGCAGCCAAGCGGACAGGATTGGGGGTGAAGCTTTCTTT
15,TRBV5-1,.,.,TRBJ1-2,CASGLGPATNYGYTF,TGCGCCAGCGGCTTGGGTCCCGCGACTAACTATGGCTACACCTTC
13,TRBV19,.,TRBD1,TRBJ1-2,CASTGTGPYGYTF,TGTGCCAGCACCGGGACAGGGCCGTATGGCTACACCTTC
13,TRBV27,.,.,TRBJ2-2,CASSRYPTGELFF,TGTGCCAGCAGCCGCTATCCCACCGGGGAGCTGTTTTTT
14,TRBV5-1,many,.,TRBJ2-7,CASSLREHSDEQYF,TGCGCCAGCAGCTTACGGGAACATTCGGACGAGCAGTACTTC
14,TRBV6-1,.,.,TRBJ1-5,CASSDRPENGPQHF,TGTGCCAGCAGTGATCGCCCGGAGAATGGGCCCCAGCATTTT
16,TRBV19,many,.,TRBJ1-2,CASSMGSAAGPYGYTF,TGTGCCAGTAGTATGGGGTCGGCAGCCGGACCATATGGCTACACCTTC
17,TRBV16,many,.,TRBJ2-7,CASSQAGRTARSYEQYF,TGTGCCAGCAGCCAAGCGGGGAGGACTGCGCGCTCCTACGAGCAGTACTTC
14,TRBV30,.,.,TRBJ1-6,CAWSEDSYNSPLHF,TGTGCCTGGAGTGAAGACAGCTATAATTCACCCCTCCACTTT
14,TRBV5-1,many,TRBD1,TRBJ2-7,CASSLPTGGSEQYF,TGCGCCAGCAGCTTACCCACAGGGGGCAGCGAGCAGTACTTC
13,TRBV30,.,.,TRBJ1-5,CAWSVAINQPQHF,TGTGCCTGGAGTGTCGCCATAAATCAGCCCCAGCATTTT
14,TRBV11-2,many,TRBD1,TRBJ1-1,CASSFRTGSTEAFF,TGTGCCAGCAGCTTTCGGACAGGCAGCACTGAAGCTTTCTTT
14,TRBV7-9,.,TRBD1,TRBJ2-7,CASSVWDSSYEQYF,TGTGCCAGCAGCGTTTGGGACAGCTCCTACGAGCAGTACTTC
17,TRBV27,many,.,TRBJ2-6,CASRATGLTSGANVLTF,TGTGCCAGCAGAGCCACAGGACTTACCTCTGGGGCCAACGTCCTGACTTTC
11,TRBV29-1,many,.,TRBJ1-2,CSVRTVYGYTF,TGCAGCGTTCGGACAGTGTATGGCTACACCTTC